This T cell receptor beta chain was observed in a study of blood T cell repertoires in COVID-19. Trimming took off 6 bases at V and 3 bases at J, with 21 bases between the two ends. Germline lookup yields CDR1 MDHEN and CDR2 SYDVKM. The CDR3 sequence is 16 residues long. TCRdb's table, derived via immunoSEQ multiplex PCR, lists solely in-frame clones and lacks some. The sample has some 29,000 clones; 80% are singletons. The source material was peripheral blood. The gene calls are TRBV28 and TRBJ2-7, with a weak D call TRBD2 (6 bases). This receptor was identified in a woman aged 70-85 years with acute or convalescent COVID-19. In DNA, the CDR3 is TGTGCCAGCAGCATAGTCCCGGGACTCCTAGGCTACGAGCAGTACTTC. This codes for CASSIVPGLLGYEQYF.